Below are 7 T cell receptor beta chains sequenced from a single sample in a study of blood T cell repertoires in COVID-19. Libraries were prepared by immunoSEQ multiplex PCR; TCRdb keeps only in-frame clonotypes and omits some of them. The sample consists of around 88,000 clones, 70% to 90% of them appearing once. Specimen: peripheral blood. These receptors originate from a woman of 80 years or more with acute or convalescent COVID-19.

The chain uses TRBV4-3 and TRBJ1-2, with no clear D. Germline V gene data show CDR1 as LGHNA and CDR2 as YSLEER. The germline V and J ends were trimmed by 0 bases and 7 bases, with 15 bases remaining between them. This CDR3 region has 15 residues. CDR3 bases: TGCGCCAGCAGCCAAGATCACGGGGTTGGGCTTGGCTACACCTTC. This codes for CASSQDHGVGLGYTF.

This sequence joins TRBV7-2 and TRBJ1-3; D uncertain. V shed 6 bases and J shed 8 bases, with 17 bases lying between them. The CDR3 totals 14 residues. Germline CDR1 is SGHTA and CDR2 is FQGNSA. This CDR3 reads CASSQQVHMDTIYF. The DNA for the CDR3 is TGTGCCAGCAGTCAGCAGGTGCACATGGACACCATATATTTT.

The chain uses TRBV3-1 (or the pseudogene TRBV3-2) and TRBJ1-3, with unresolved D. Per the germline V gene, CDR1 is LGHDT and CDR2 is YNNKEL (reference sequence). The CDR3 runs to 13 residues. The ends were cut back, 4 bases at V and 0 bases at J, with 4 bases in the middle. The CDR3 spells CASSLRSGNTIYF. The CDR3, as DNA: TGTGCCAGCAGCCTTCGCTCTGGAAACACCATATATTTT.

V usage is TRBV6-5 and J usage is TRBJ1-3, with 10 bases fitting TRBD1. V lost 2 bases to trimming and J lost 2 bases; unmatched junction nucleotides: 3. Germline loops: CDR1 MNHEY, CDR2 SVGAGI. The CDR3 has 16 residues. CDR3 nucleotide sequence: TGTGCCAGCAGTTACCGCGGGACAGGGGCTGGAAACACCATATATTTT. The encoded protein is CASSYRGTGAGNTIYF.

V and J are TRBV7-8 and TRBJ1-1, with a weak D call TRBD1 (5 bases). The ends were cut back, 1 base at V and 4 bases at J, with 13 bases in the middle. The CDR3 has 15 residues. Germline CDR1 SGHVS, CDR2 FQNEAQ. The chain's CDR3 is CASSLVRGVTTEAFF. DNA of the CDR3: TGTGCCAGCAGCTTAGTTCGGGGGGTCACCACTGAAGCTTTCTTT.

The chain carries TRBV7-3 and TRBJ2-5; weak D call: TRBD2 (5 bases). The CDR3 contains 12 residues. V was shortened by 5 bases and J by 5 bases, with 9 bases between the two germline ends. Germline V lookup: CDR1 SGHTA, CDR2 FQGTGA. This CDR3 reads CASSQPGETQYF. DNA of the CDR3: TGTGCCAGCAGCCAACCGGGGGAGACCCAGTACTTC. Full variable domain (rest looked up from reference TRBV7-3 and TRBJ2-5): GAGVSQTPSNKVTEKGKYVELRCDPISGHTALYWYRQSLGQGPEFLIYFQGTGAADDSGLPNDRFFAVRPEGSVSTLKIQRTERGDSAVYLCASSQPGETQYFGPGTRLLVL.

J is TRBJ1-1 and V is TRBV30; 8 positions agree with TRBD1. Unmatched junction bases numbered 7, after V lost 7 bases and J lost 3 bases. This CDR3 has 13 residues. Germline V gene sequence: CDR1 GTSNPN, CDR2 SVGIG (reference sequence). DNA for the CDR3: TGTGCCTTCAGGACAGGGAGGGACACTGAAGCTTTCTTT. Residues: CAFRTGRDTEAFF.